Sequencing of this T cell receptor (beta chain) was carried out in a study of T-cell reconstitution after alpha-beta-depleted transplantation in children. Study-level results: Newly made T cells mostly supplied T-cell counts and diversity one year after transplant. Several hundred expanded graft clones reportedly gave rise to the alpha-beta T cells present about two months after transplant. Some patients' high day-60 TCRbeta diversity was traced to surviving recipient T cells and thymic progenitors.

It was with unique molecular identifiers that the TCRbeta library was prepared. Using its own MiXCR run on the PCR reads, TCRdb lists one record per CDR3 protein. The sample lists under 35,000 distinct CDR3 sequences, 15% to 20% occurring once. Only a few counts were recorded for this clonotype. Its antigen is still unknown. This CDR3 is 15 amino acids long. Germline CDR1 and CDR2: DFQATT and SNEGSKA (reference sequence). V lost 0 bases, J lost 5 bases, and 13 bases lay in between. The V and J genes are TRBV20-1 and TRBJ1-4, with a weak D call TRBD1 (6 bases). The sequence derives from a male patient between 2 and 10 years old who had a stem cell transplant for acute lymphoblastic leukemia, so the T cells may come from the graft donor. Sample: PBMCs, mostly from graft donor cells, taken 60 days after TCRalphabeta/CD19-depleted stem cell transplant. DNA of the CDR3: TGCAGTGCTAGAGATCAGGGGACCAGCAATGAAAAACTGTTTTTT. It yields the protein CSARDQGTSNEKLFF.